The 15 T cell receptor beta chains reported below all come from one sample, sequenced in a study of cytomegalovirus exposure and HLA in healthy donors. PCR was performed using 60 Vbeta and 13 Jbeta primers. Assay used: immunoSEQ multiplex PCR; TCRdb lists only in-frame clones, some missing. Altogether 200,000 to 250,000 clones are present, about 80% being singletons, with the ten largest covering 0.63%. Sequencing input: PBMCs. These receptor sequences come from a man aged 18 to 30 in good health and CMV-seronegative.

This clone was seen a few times. The chain recombines TRBV27 with TRBJ2-1; perhaps TRBD2 as D (6 bases). The germline V gene has CDR1 MNHEY and CDR2 SMNVEV (reference sequence). The CDR3 length is 14 residues. With 6 bases removed from V and 5 bases from J, the gap between germline ends came to 14 bases. CDR3 sequence: CASSLGLTHNEQFF. The CDR3 DNA is TGTGCCAGCAGCCTGGGACTCACACACAATGAGCAGTTCTTC.

Only a few counts were recorded for this clone. The chain combines TRBV7-8 with TRBJ2-5, with a tentative D call TRBD2 (5 bases). Germline V gene sequence: CDR1 SGHVS, CDR2 FQNEAQ. V gave up 6 bases and J gave up 5 bases, with 13 bases separating them. The CDR3 is 13 residues long. The CDR3, as DNA: TGTGCCAGCAGAGGTGGGAGAAGGGAGACCCAGTACTTC. Protein: CASRGGRRETQYF.

This clone was counted between two and nine times. The V call is TRBV27, the J call TRBJ1-2, with 9 bases identical to TRBD1. V dropped 7 bases and J dropped 6; count of bases not matched to a gene: 9. The germline V gene has CDR1 MNHEY and CDR2 SMNVEV (reference sequence). This CDR3 has 14 residues. CDR3 region: CASKQQGAGDGYTF. The CDR3 coding sequence is TGTGCCAGCAAACAACAGGGGGCGGGCGATGGCTACACCTTC.

The CDR3 here is CASSLLPSGSRETQYF. CDR3 DNA sequence: TGTGCCAGCTCATTGTTACCTAGCGGGAGTAGGGAGACCCAGTACTTC. This chain links TRBV18 with TRBJ2-5; 10 bases are shared with TRBD2. The CDR3 extends over 16 amino acids. Germline loops: CDR1 KGHSH, CDR2 LQKENI. J gave up 5 bases and V 5 bases, and 11 bases lay outside the gene matches.

The V call is TRBV6-5, the J call TRBJ1-1; D is possibly TRBD1 (6 bases). The CDR3 has 15 amino acids. Germline V lookup: CDR1 MNHEY, CDR2 SVGAGI. With 8 bases removed from V and 5 bases from J, the gap between germline ends came to 21 bases. CDR3 sequence: CASRPPTGSGTEAFF. DNA for the CDR3: TGTGCCAGCCGTCCCCCTACAGGGTCTGGAACTGAAGCTTTCTTT.

V gene TRBV4-1 combines with J gene TRBJ2-1, with TRBD2 matching over 7 bases. The CDR3 contains 15 residues. V gave up 3 bases and J gave up 9 bases; unmatched junction bases: 11. Germline loops: CDR1 MGHRA, CDR2 YSYEKL. The CDR3 spells CASSQSGAFSGEQFF. The CDR3 nucleotides are TGCGCCAGCAGCCAGAGCGGGGCGTTTTCTGGTGAGCAGTTCTTC.

This clone appeared a single time. V and J are TRBV27 and TRBJ2-1, with TRBD2 identical over 12 bases. This CDR3 is 18 amino acids long. Germline lookup yields CDR1 MNHEY and CDR2 SMNVEV (reference sequence). V lost 3 bases, J lost 4 bases, and 10 bases stayed unmatched. This chain's CDR3 is CASSFSTSGRLIYNEQFF. CDR3 sequence (DNA): TGTGCCAGCAGTTTCAGTACTAGCGGGAGGTTAATTTACAATGAGCAGTTCTTC.

The chain combines TRBV19 with TRBJ2-3; 7 bases fit TRBD2. The CDR3 has 15 amino acids. The junction had 4 bases not matched to a gene; V was cut back by 1 base and J by 3 bases. CDR1 is LNHDA and CDR2 is SQIVND in the germline V gene (reference sequence). CDR3 protein: CASSIGGGWTDTQYF. In DNA form, the CDR3 reads TGTGCCAGTAGTATAGGCGGGGGATGGACAGATACGCAGTATTTT.

This clone was counted a few times. The chain joins TRBV28 to TRBJ2-3; TRBD1 agrees at 8 bases. CDR1 MDHEN and CDR2 SYDVKM come from the germline V gene. The CDR3 sequence is 17 residues long. J lost 3 bases, V lost 7 bases, and 15 bases had no gene match. The CDR3 here is CASTQSTAGGKTDTQYF. The CDR3 DNA is TGTGCCAGCACCCAATCGACCGCAGGGGGCAAGACAGATACGCAGTATTTT.

This chain joins TRBV2 and TRBJ2-1; 9 nucleotides align to TRBD2. The CDR3 has 16 amino acids. Germline CDR1 SNHLY, CDR2 FYNNEI. Trimming took 0 bases from V and 7 from J; bases not matched to a gene: 7. The chain's CDR3 is CASSEARLAGKNEQFF. Here the CDR3 DNA reads TGTGCCAGCAGTGAAGCGCGTCTAGCGGGAAAGAATGAGCAGTTCTTC. Together with reference TRBV2 and TRBJ2-1, the CDR3 gives the full variable domain: EPEVTQTPSHQVTQMGQEVILRCVPISNHLYFYWYRQILGQKVEFLVSFYNNEISEKSEIFDDQFSVERPDGSNFTLKIRSTKLEDSAMYFCASSEARLAGKNEQFFGPGTRLTVL.

The chain has TRBV27 and TRBJ1-1; D is unclear. The germline V gene has CDR1 MNHEY and CDR2 SMNVEV (reference sequence). Trimming removed 8 bases from V and 6 bases from J, with 4 bases in between. The CDR3 is 9 residues long. The CDR3 nucleotides are TGTGCCAGCGGCCCTGAAGCTTTCTTT. It translates to CASGPEAFF.

The chain links TRBV5-5 to TRBJ1-1; TRBD1 matches at 7 bases. Germline V gene sequence: CDR1 SGHKS, CDR2 YYEKEE (reference sequence). After removal of 3 bases from V and 1 base from J, the junction contained 3 bases not matched to a gene. The CDR3 is 14 residues long. CDR3 in amino acids: CASSWGQPNTEAFF. CDR3 bases: TGTGCCAGCAGCTGGGGACAGCCGAACACTGAAGCTTTCTTT. The full variable domain, in which reference TRBV5-5 and TRBJ1-1 provide the parts outside the CDR3, is DAGVTQSPTHLIKTRGQQVTLRCSPISGHKSVSWYQQVLGQGPQFIFQYYEKEERGRGNFPDRFSARQFPNYSSELNVNALLLGDSALYLCASSWGQPNTEAFFGQGTRLTVV.

Only a few counts were recorded for this clone. The chain has TRBV30 and TRBJ1-5, with no clear D. V lost 0 bases and J lost 7, with 7 bases in between. The CDR3 covers 12 residues. Germline CDR1 GTSNPN, CDR2 SVGIG (reference sequence). CDR3 residues: CAWSVLKQPQHF. The CDR3 DNA reads as TGTGCCTGGAGTGTACTAAAACAGCCCCAGCATTTT.

This chain uses TRBV4-1 with TRBJ2-1; D is unclear. The V gene lost 3 bases and the J gene lost 4 bases, with 10 bases spanning the gap. The CDR3 is 14 residues long. Germline V gene data show CDR1 as MGHRA and CDR2 as YSYEKL. CDR3 DNA: TGCGCCAGCAGCCATCTAGGAGTGTACAATGAGCAGTTCTTC. Amino acids: CASSHLGVYNEQFF.

V usage is TRBV6-1 and J usage is TRBJ2-7; no reliable D call. CDR1 is MNHNS, CDR2 SASEGT, per germline. The V gene lost 1 base and the J gene lost 3 bases, with 7 bases spanning the gap. The CDR3 runs 13 residues. The CDR3 protein is CASSEGHIYEQYF. DNA for the CDR3: TGTGCCAGCAGTGAAGGACACATCTACGAGCAGTACTTC.